This record concerns one T cell receptor (beta chain) sequence. This table comes from immunoSEQ multiplex PCR, and its TCRdb copy is limited to in-frame clones, with some not included. The profile covers approximately 200,000 clones, with about 83% appearing a single time and roughly 6.2% taken by the ten largest. The V gene end was trimmed by 4 bases and the J gene end by 3 bases; junction bases not matched to a gene: 14. Germline V lookup: CDR1 SGHDT, CDR2 YYEEEE. The CDR3 is made up of 17 amino acids. The data stem from a study of blood T cell repertoires in COVID-19. The sample was peripheral blood. The source of this sequence is a man aged 55-75 years who had recovered from COVID-19. The chain links TRBV5-6 to TRBJ1-2, with TRBD1 matching 8 bases. CDR3 DNA: TGTGCCAGCAGCCCCCCTCAGGGGGCGAGCGCGTACTATGGCTACACCTTC. It encodes CASSPPQGASAYYGYTF.